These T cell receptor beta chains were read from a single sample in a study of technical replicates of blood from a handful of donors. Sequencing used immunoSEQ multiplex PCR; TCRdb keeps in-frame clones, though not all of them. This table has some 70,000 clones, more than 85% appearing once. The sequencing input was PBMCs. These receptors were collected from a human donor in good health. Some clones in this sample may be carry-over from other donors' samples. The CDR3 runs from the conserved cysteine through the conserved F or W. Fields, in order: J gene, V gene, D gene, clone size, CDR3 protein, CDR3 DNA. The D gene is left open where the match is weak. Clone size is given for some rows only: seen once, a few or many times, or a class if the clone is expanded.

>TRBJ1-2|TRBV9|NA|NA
CASSSPIGYTF
TGTGCCAGCAGCTCCCCTATCGGTTACACCTTC
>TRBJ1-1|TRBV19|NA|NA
CASSQRHLNTEAFF
TGTGCCAGTAGCCAAAGACACCTGAACACTGAAGCTTTCTTT
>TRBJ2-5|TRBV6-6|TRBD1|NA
CASSTGVGETQYF
TGTGCCAGCAGTACAGGGGTGGGGGAGACCCAGTACTTC
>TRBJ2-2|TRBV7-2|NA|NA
CASSPRGGDTGELFF
TGTGCCAGCAGCCCTAGGGGGGGCGACACCGGGGAGCTGTTTTTT
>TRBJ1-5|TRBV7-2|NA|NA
CASSLVSGGGSGQPQHF
TGTGCCAGCAGCTTAGTGAGTGGGGGCGGGTCGGGTCAGCCCCAGCATTTT
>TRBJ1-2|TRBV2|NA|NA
CASSEQGRVGNYGYTF
TGTGCCAGCAGTGAGCAGGGCAGGGTCGGTAACTATGGCTACACCTTC
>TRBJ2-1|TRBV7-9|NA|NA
CASGKGYNEQFF
TGTGCCAGCGGTAAGGGGTACAATGAGCAGTTCTTC
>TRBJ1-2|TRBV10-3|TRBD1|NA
CAISELRGRGYGYTF
TGTGCCATCAGTGAGTTAAGGGGGCGCGGGTATGGCTACACCTTC
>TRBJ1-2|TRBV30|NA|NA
CAWKGTGFRYGYTF
TGTGCCTGGAAGGGAACAGGGTTCCGCTATGGCTACACCTTC
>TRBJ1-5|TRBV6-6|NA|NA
CASSPPRNSNQPQHF
TGTGCCAGCAGTCCCCCGCGGAATAGCAATCAGCCCCAGCATTTT
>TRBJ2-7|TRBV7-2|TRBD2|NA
CASSFGGGRYEQYF
TGTGCCAGCAGCTTCGGCGGGGGGAGATACGAGCAGTACTTC
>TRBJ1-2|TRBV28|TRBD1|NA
CASSSGQGYNGYTF
TGTGCCAGCAGCTCGGGACAGGGGTATAATGGCTACACCTTC
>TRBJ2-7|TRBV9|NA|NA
CASSGGGQAYEQYF
TGTGCCAGCAGCGGGGGGGGACAGGCGTACGAGCAGTACTTC
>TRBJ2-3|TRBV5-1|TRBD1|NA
CASSSRTGGKTDTQYF
TGCGCCAGCAGCTCCCGGACAGGGGGCAAAACAGATACGCAGTATTTT
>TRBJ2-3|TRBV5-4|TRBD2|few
CASSLEVQRGPDTQYF
TGTGCCAGCAGCCTGGAGGTACAGCGGGGCCCAGATACGCAGTATTTT
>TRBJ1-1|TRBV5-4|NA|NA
CASSKTELNTEAFF
TGTGCCAGCAGCAAGACAGAGTTGAACACTGAAGCTTTCTTT
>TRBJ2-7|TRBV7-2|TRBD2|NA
CASSIGGAVLEQYF
TGTGCCAGCAGCATCGGGGGGGCGGTTCTCGAGCAGTACTTC
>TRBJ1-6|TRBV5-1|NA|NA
CASSLTGWSSPLHF
TGCGCCAGCAGCTTGACAGGTTGGTCTTCACCCCTCCACTTT
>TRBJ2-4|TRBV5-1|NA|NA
CASSLGLALTDNIQYF
TGCGCCAGCAGCTTGGGGCTAGCGTTAACTGACAACATTCAGTACTTC
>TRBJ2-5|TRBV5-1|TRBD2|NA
CATRAGGPSETQYF
TGCGCCACCCGGGCGGGGGGGCCCTCCGAGACCCAGTACTTC
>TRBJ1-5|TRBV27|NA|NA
CASSRGGVGNQPQHF
TGTGCCAGCAGTCGCGGCGGGGTCGGCAATCAGCCCCAGCATTTT
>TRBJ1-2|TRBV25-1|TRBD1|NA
CASSESGQAYDYGYTF
TGTGCCAGCAGTGAATCCGGACAGGCGTACGACTATGGCTACACCTTC
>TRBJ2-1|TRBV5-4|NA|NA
CASSLMGGYNEQFF
TGTGCCAGCAGCTTGATGGGGGGCTACAATGAGCAGTTCTTC
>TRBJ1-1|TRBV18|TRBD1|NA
CASSPPGTGRTEAFF
TGTGCCAGCTCACCACCGGGGACAGGACGCACTGAAGCTTTCTTT
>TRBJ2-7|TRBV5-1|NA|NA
CASSFEGSSYEQYF
TGCGCCAGCAGCTTTGAGGGCAGCTCCTACGAGCAGTACTTC
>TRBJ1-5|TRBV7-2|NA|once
CASSFRGFQPQHF
TGTGCCAGCAGCTTCAGAGGGTTTCAGCCCCAGCATTTT
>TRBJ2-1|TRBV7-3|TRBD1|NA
CASSPGQGRNEQFF
TGTGCCAGCAGCCCGGGACAGGGCCGCAATGAGCAGTTCTTC
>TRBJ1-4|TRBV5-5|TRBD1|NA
CASSPGQMSNEKLFF
TGTGCCAGCAGCCCGGGACAGATGTCTAATGAAAAACTGTTTTTT
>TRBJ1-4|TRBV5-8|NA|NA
CASSLWGGANEKLFF
TGTGCCAGCAGCTTGTGGGGCGGGGCTAATGAAAAACTGTTTTTT
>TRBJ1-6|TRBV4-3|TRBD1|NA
CASSAISGQGNSPLHF
TGCGCCAGCAGCGCAATCTCGGGACAGGGGAACTCACCCCTCCACTTT
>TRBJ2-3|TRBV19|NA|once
CASRSGLTQYF
TGTGCCAGTAGAAGCGGTCTAACGCAGTATTTT
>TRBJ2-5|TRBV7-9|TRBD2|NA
CASSLGALAGASGTQYF
TGTGCCAGCAGCTTAGGAGCATTAGCGGGGGCTTCCGGGACCCAGTACTTC
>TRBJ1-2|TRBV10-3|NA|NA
CAISVGGNYGYTF
TGTGCCATCAGTGTCGGCGGAAACTATGGCTACACCTTC
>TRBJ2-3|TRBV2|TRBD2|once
CASTIKGISGAPNTQYF
TGTGCCAGCACAATCAAGGGGATTAGCGGGGCCCCGAATACGCAGTATTTT
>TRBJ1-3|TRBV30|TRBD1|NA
CAWKTGVITTIYF
TGTGCCTGGAAAACAGGGGTCATTACCACCATATATTTT
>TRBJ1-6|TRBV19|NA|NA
CASRPLDSHNSPLHF
TGTGCCAGTAGACCACTCGACAGTCACAATTCACCCCTCCACTTT
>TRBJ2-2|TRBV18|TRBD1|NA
CASSPPLKRDRGNKKPNTGELFF
TGTGCCAGCTCACCACCGCTTAAAAGGGACAGGGGGAACAAGAAACCGAACACCGGGGAGCTGTTTTTT
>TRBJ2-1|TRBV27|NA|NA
CASSGWEVGDNEQFF
TGTGCCAGCAGCGGGTGGGAGGTCGGTGACAATGAGCAGTTCTTC
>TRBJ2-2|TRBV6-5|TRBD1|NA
CASRDRGRVTGELFF
TGTGCCAGCAGGGACAGGGGGCGCGTCACCGGGGAGCTGTTTTTT
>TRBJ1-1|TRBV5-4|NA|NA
CASSLDQGTTEAFF
TGTGCCAGCAGCCTCGATCAGGGTACGACTGAAGCTTTCTTT
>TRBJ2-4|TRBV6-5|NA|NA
CASSIGVVAKNIQYF
TGTGCCAGCAGTATAGGAGTAGTAGCCAAAAACATTCAGTACTTC
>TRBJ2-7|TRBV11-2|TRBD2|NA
CATLGLAGPAAYEQYF
TGTGCCACCCTTGGTCTAGCGGGCCCAGCCGCCTACGAGCAGTACTTC
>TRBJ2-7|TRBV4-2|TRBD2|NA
CASSSWTSGTYEQYF
TGTGCCAGCAGCTCTTGGACTAGCGGTACCTACGAGCAGTACTTC
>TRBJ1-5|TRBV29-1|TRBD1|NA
CSVKNRDRGNQPQHF
TGCAGCGTTAAAAACCGGGACAGAGGCAATCAGCCCCAGCATTTT
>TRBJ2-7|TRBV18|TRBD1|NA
CASSSSITGTGIYEQYF
TGTGCCAGCTCATCCAGCATAACCGGGACAGGGATTTACGAGCAGTACTTC
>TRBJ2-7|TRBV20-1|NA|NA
CSVHRTYEQYF
TGCAGTGTTCACAGGACCTACGAGCAGTACTTC
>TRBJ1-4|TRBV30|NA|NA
CAWRRGLGTTNEKLFF
TGTGCCTGGAGGAGGGGGTTGGGGACAACTAATGAAAAACTGTTTTTT
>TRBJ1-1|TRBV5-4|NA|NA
CASSWRVRGGTEAFF
TGTGCCAGCAGCTGGAGGGTCAGGGGAGGGACTGAAGCTTTCTTT
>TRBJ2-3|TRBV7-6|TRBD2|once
CASSLGLAGELTDTQYF
TGTGCCAGCAGCCTGGGACTAGCGGGGGAGCTCACAGATACGCAGTATTTT
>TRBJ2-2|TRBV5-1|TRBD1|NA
CASSLVGQGIPGELFF
TGCGCCAGCAGCTTGGTAGGACAGGGGATTCCCGGGGAGCTGTTTTTT
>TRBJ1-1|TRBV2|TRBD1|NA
CASRRQGPFTAEAFF
TGTGCCAGCAGAAGACAGGGACCCTTTACCGCTGAAGCTTTCTTT
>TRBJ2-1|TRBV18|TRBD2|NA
CASSLVAGENEQFF
TGTGCCAGCTCACTCGTGGCGGGGGAGAATGAGCAGTTCTTC
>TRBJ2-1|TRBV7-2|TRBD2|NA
CASSLLAGGPYEQFF
TGTGCCAGCAGCCTATTAGCGGGAGGGCCCTATGAGCAGTTCTTC
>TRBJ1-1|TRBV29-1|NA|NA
CSVESSNTEAFF
TGCAGCGTTGAATCCAGTAACACTGAAGCTTTCTTT
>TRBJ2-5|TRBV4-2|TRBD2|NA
CASSQAAGGPGETQYF
TGTGCCAGCAGCCAAGCAGCGGGGGGGCCGGGAGAGACCCAGTACTTC
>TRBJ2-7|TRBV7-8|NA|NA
CASSLDPDEQYF
TGTGCCAGCAGCTTAGACCCGGACGAGCAGTACTTC
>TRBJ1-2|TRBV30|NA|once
CAWTHLAGGVGYTF
TGTGCCTGGACTCACCTTGCCGGGGGTGTTGGCTACACCTTC